This record concerns one T cell receptor beta chain sequence. Its antigen is unknown. Nothing much larger sits one base from this clone, and base qualities are not available. Another Seattle source contributed samples from volunteer blood donors who had recovered from COVID-19. The collaborating institutions used their own protocols to collect whole blood in K2EDTA tubes. For TCRbeta analysis, collaborators shipped samples in one of three forms: frozen whole blood, isolated PBMCs, or DNA extracted from either of those sample types. CDR1 is given as KGHSH and CDR2 as LQKENI, both from the germline V gene. CDR3 length: 16 amino acids, cysteine to phenylalanine. Here the CDR3 DNA is all that survives: 48 bases in frame from base 1. Relative to germline, V is missing 6 bases and J is missing 1 base, with 7 bases of the junction outside any gene match. This sample is drawn from a study of blood T cell repertoires in COVID-19 (dated by TCRdb to the early 2020s). For context, the study as a whole: Samples covering the acute and convalescent phases of COVID-19 were provided by collaborators in the United States, Italy and Spain. The material from the prospective study consisted of cDNA or gDNA derived from T cells, B-cell-depleted T cells, or PBMCs. The dataset comprised deeply sampled blood TCRbeta repertoires from subjects exposed to, actively infected with, or recovered from COVID-19. The repertoires were made available in a free public database intended to serve as a resource for research on the immune response to SARS-CoV-2. Samples came from the ongoing ImmuneRACE study (first 160 participants) plus 1,254 subjects from 6 global collaborators. Nearly every sample came with metadata listing a de-identified subject ID, COVID-19 status, age in years and sex. Where available, HLA class I and class II types were taken from metadata supplied by the sample provider and were not determined by assay-based typing. What the work shows at the level of the full study, not this receptor alone: Clinical and demographic metadata were provided uncurated, with the amount varying by source and participant.

TCRbeta CDR3 regions were amplified from genomic DNA by means of the immunoSEQ Assay, a bias-controlled multiplex PCR. In the original analysis: Within the assay, amplification of reference gene primers was used to estimate how many nucleated cells each sample contained. Sequence reads were collapsed and filtered to measure the absolute abundance of every unique TCRbeta CDR3 rearrangement. For each sample, productive Simpson clonality was calculated by taking the square root of Simpson's diversity index across productive rearrangements. TCRdb's version of the immuneACCESS table is confined to in-frame rearrangements and falls short of the full clone set. An unresolved V gene accounts for under half of the shortfall where checked; the remainder is of unknown origin. D and trimming were read from the DNA, whereas the V and J calls and clone size are those reported in that table. Present in this sample are 190,000 or so clones, more than 75% of which were seen just once. Of the sample, around 0.88% falls within the top ten clones.

This clonotype originated in a woman younger than 30 who had recovered from COVID-19. The chain was built from TRBV18 and TRBJ2-5, with 11 bases aligning to TRBD2. The source material was peripheral blood. The bases read TGTGCCAGCTCTATGACTAGCGGGGACTCCCAAGAGACCCAGTACTTC. This yields the protein CASSMTSGDSQETQYF.